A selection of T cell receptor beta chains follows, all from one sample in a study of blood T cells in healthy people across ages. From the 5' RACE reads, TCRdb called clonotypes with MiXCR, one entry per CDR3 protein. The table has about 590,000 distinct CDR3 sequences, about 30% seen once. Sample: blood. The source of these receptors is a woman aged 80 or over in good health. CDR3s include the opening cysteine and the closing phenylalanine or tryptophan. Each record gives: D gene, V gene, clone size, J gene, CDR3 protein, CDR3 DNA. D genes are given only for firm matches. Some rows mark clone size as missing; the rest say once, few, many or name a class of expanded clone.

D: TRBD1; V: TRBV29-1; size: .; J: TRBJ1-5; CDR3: CSAGQDSNQPQHF; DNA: TGCAGCGCCGGACAGGATAGCAATCAGCCCCAGCATTTT
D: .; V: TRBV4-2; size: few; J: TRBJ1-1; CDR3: CASSQDTGTEAFF; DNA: TGTGCCAGCAGCCAAGATACGGGGACTGAAGCTTTCTTT
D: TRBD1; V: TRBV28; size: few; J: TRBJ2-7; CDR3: CASSPGQGFSEQYF; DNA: TGTGCCAGCAGTCCGGGACAGGGTTTCTCCGAGCAGTACTTC
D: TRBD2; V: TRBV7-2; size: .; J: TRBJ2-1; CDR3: CASSPTSVSSYNEQFF; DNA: TGTGCCAGCAGCCCTACTAGCGTAAGCTCCTACAATGAGCAGTTCTTC
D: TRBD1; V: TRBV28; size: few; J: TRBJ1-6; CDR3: CASSSTGTVGSPLHF; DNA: TGTGCCAGCAGCTCCACCGGGACAGTGGGGTCACCCCTCCACTTT
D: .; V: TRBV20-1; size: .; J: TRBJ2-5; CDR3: CSAPQGQETQYF; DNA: TGCAGTGCTCCACAAGGGCAGGAGACCCAGTACTTC
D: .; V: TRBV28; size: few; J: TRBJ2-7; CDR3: CASSPPRGSPSYEQYF; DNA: TGTGCCAGCAGCCCCCCCCGGGGCTCACCTTCCTACGAGCAGTACTTC
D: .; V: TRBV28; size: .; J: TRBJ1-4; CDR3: CASSSTLQGIGEKLFF; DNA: TGTGCCAGCAGTTCGACCCTGCAGGGTATAGGTGAAAAACTGTTTTTT
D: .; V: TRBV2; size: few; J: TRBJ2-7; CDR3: CASSNPRGRTYEQYF; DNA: TGTGCCAGCAGTAATCCGAGGGGACGAACCTACGAGCAGTACTTC
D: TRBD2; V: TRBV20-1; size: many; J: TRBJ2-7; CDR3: CSASPGGSGGPVGYEQYF; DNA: TGCAGTGCTAGCCCGGGGGGTAGCGGGGGCCCCGTTGGCTACGAGCAGTACTTC
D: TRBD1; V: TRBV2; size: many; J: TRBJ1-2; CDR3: CASIHGTANYGYTF; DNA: TGTGCCAGCATCCACGGGACAGCTAACTATGGCTACACCTTC
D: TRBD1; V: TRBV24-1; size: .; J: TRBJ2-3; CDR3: CATSESSTGVAQYF; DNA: TGTGCCACCAGTGAGTCTTCTACAGGGGTTGCGCAGTATTTT
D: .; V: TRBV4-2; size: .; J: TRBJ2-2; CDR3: CASRPPGENTGGLFF; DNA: TGTGCCAGCAGGCCCCCAGGGGAGAACACCGGGGGGCTGTTTTTT
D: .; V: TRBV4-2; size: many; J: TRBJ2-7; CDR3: CASSQDWGPSSLEQYF; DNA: TGTGCCAGCAGCCAAGATTGGGGGCCCTCCTCTTTGGAGCAGTACTTC
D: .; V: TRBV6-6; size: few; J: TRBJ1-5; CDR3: CASSYSPPEYSNQPQHF; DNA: TGTGCCAGCAGTTACTCTCCGCCCGAGTATAGCAATCAGCCCCAGCATTTT
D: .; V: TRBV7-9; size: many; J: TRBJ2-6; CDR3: CASRSSGANVLTF; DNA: TGTGCCAGCAGATCAAGTGGGGCCAACGTCCTGACTTTC
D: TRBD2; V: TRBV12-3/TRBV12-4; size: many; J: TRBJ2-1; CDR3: CASTFSGGASEQFF; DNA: TGTGCCAGCACCTTTAGCGGGGGGGCCTCTGAGCAGTTCTTC
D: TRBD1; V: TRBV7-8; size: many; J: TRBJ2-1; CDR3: CASSADRGQFF; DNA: TGTGCCAGCAGCGCCGACAGGGGGCAGTTCTTC
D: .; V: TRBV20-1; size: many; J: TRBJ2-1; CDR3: CSAETSGRRNEQFF; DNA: TGCAGTGCGGAAACTAGTGGTCGAAGGAATGAGCAGTTCTTC